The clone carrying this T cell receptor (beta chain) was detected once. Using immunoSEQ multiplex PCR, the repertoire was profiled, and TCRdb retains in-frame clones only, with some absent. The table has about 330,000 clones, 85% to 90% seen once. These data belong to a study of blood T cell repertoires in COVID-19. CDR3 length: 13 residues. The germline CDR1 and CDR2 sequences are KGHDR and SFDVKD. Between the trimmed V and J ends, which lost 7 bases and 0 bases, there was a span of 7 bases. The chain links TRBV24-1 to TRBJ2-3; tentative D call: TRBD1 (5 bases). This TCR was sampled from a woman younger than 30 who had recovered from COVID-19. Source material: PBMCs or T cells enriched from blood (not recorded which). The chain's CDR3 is CATRGASTDTQYF. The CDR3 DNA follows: TGTGCCACCAGAGGGGCCAGCACAGATACGCAGTATTTT.